The rows below give T cell receptor beta chains drawn from one sample of a study of cytomegalovirus exposure and HLA in healthy donors. Produced via immunoSEQ multiplex PCR; TCRdb's table is partial and in-frame only. There are about 170,000 clones in the sample; 70% to 90% occur only once, and over 2% lies in the top ten. The sample was PBMCs. The receptor set was obtained from a man younger than 40 in good health and CMV-seropositive. Both conserved end residues are trimmed from each CDR3. D genes are given only for firm matches. Clone size is shown for a subset of rows, as once, few, many or a class of expanded clone.

TRBV4-1	TRBJ1-2	-	-	ASSQDSDYGYT
TRBV5-8	TRBJ2-2	once	TRBD1	ASSYYWDRNTGELF
TRBV27	TRBJ2-1	-	-	ASGLLGGGAF
TRBV7-9	TRBJ2-5	-	-	ASTVLSETQY
TRBV7-6	TRBJ1-2	once	TRBD1	ASSHGDRGHYGYGYT
TRBV19	TRBJ2-5	-	TRBD2	ASSMESGSGETQY
TRBV19	TRBJ1-2	once	-	ASSIGTVPTYT
TRBV2	TRBJ1-1	-	TRBD1	ASRGQATRNTEAF
TRBV27	TRBJ2-2	-	-	ASSYRVRTGELF
TRBV30	-	-	-	AWGRGGSYEQY
TRBV7-2	TRBJ2-3	-	TRBD2	ASSSSGSGSDTQY
TRBV7-3	TRBJ2-3	-	TRBD2	ASSLTSGSTDTQY
TRBV5-1	TRBJ2-3	-	TRBD2	ASSLGLAGGPTDTQY
TRBV10-1	TRBJ2-3	-	-	ATMKWRREVSDTQY
TRBV5-6	TRBJ1-2	-	-	ASRVAGLRGYGYT
TRBV5-4	TRBJ2-3	-	-	ASSTTSSDTQY
TRBV7-8	TRBJ1-1	-	-	ASSEGEPEAF
TRBV6-1	TRBJ1-2	-	-	ASSEAGGAVYGYT
TRBV5-1	TRBJ2-3	-	-	ASSSARGSPDTQY
TRBV7-2	TRBJ1-5	-	-	ASRQTENQPQH
TRBV11-1	TRBJ2-1	-	-	ASSHSPPRNEQF
TRBV6-1	TRBJ2-3	-	TRBD1	ASIRQGTADTQY
TRBV30	TRBJ2-7	-	TRBD1	AWSRLPDRAYEQY
TRBV6-1	TRBJ2-2	-	-	ASRRSNWNTGELF
TRBV19	TRBJ2-4	-	TRBD1	APGWGQSNIQY
TRBV4-2	TRBJ2-7	-	TRBD1	ASSQAGQGSYEQY
TRBV11-2	TRBJ2-7	-	TRBD2	ASSLEGSGSKEYEQY
TRBV9	TRBJ1-2	-	-	ASSVDRGYGYT
TRBV2	TRBJ2-1	-	-	ASRRGGYNEQF
TRBV29-1	TRBJ1-3	-	-	SVTGFGNTIY
TRBV7-2	TRBJ2-3	-	TRBD2	ASRLGGGRATDTQY
TRBV30	TRBJ1-4	once	-	AWSTSGSPEKLF
TRBV20-1	TRBJ1-1	-	-	SASIGAEAF
TRBV11-3	TRBJ2-3	-	-	ASSLGLAYSTDTQY
TRBV9	TRBJ2-7	-	TRBD2	ASSAGGGPPHEQY
TRBV13	TRBJ2-5	-	TRBD2	ASSSQLATQETQY
TRBV5-4	TRBJ2-7	-	TRBD2	ASSLGPSGTLTNAYEQY
TRBV12-1	TRBJ2-1	-	-	ASSFAPPILGQVEQF
TRBV4-1	TRBJ1-5	-	-	ASSFDRSSNQPQH
TRBV7-6	TRBJ2-5	-	-	ASSLGRAQETQY
TRBV14	TRBJ2-3	-	-	ASSRFTGPGTDTQY
TRBV29-1	TRBJ2-3	-	-	SGRSAPDTQY
TRBV9	TRBJ2-7	-	-	ASSLSNFGYEQY
TRBV5-1	TRBJ2-5	-	TRBD1	ASSLRGPQETQY
TRBV7-9	TRBJ1-2	-	TRBD1	ASSSGQGGYT
TRBV7-9	TRBJ2-7	-	TRBD2	ASSRTSGIPYEQY
TRBV7-9	TRBJ1-1	-	-	ASSRRQNTEAF
TRBV5-4	TRBJ2-3	few	-	ASRFSGTDTQY
TRBV6-1	TRBJ2-6	-	TRBD1	ASSEGQGFWANVLT
TRBV30	TRBJ1-2	-	TRBD1	AWSVQGGYGYT
TRBV4-3	TRBJ1-2	-	-	ASSQDKRGGYT